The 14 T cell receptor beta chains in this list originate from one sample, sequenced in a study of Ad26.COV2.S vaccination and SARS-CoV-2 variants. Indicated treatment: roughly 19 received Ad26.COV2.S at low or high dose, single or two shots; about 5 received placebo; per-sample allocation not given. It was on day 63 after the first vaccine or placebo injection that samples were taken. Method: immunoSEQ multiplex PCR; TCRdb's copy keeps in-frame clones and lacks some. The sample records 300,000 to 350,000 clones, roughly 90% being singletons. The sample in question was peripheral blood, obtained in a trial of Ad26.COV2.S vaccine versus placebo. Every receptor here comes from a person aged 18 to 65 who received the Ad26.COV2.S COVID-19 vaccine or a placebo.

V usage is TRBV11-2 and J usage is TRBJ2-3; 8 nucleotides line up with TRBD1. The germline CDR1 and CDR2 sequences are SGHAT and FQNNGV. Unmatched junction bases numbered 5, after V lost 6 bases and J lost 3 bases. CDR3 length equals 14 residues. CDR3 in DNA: TGTGCCAGCAGTGGACAGGGCGGAACAGATACGCAGTATTTT. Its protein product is CASSGQGGTDTQYF.

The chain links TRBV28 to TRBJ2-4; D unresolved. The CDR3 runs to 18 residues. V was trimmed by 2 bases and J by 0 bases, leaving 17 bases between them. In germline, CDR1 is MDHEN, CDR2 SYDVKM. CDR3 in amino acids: CASSLAQAGYLAKNIQYF. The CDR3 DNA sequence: TGTGCCAGCAGTTTAGCCCAGGCCGGGTATTTAGCCAAAAACATTCAGTACTTC.

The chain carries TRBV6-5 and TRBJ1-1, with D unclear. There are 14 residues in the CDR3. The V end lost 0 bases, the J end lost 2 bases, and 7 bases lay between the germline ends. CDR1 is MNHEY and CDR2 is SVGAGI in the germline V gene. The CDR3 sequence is CASSYSTSNTEAFF. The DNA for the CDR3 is TGTGCCAGCAGTTACTCTACAAGTAACACTGAAGCTTTCTTT.

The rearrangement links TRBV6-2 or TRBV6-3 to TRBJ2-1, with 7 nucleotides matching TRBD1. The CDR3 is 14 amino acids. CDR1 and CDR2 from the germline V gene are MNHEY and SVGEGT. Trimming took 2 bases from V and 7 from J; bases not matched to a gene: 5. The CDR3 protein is CASSYKTGLNEQFF. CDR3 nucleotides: TGTGCCAGCAGTTACAAGACAGGGTTGAATGAGCAGTTCTTC.

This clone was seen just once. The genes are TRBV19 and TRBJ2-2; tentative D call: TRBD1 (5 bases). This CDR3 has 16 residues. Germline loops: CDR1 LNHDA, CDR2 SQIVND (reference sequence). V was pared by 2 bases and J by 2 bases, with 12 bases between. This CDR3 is CASSIMGQSNTGELFF. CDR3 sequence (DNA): TGTGCCAGTAGTATAATGGGGCAGTCCAACACCGGGGAGCTGTTTTTT.

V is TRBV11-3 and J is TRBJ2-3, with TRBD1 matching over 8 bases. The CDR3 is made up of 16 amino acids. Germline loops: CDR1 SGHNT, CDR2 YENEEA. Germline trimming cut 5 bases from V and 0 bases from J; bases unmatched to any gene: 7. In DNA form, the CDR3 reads TGTGCCAGCAGCCCAGGACAGGGTTTAAGCACAGATACGCAGTATTTT. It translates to CASSPGQGLSTDTQYF. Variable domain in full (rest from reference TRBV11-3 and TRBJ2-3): EAGVVQSPRYKIIEKKQPVAFWCNPISGHNTLYWYLQNLGQGPELLIRYENEEAVDDSQLPKDRFSAERLKGVDSTLKIQPAELGDSAVYLCASSPGQGLSTDTQYFGPGTRLTVL.

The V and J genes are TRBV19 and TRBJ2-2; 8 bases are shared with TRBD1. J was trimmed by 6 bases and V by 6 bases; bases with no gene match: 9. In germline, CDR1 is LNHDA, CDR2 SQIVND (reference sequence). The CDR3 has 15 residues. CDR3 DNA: TGTGCCAGTAGCCCTCCGGGACAGGTGGCCGGGGAGCTGTTTTTT. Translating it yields CASSPPGQVAGELFF.

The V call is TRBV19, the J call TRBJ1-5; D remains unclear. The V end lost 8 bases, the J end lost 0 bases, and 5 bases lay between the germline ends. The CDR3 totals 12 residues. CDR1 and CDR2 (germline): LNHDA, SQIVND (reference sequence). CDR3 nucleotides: TGTGCCAGTGGCTATAGCAATCAGCCCCAGCATTTT. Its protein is CASGYSNQPQHF.

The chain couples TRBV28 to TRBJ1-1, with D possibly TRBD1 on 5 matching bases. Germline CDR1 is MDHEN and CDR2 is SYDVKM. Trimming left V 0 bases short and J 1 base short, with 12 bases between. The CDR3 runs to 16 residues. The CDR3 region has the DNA TGTGCCAGCAGTTTATGGGGCGGGGGACGGAACACTGAAGCTTTCTTT. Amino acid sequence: CASSLWGGGRNTEAFF.

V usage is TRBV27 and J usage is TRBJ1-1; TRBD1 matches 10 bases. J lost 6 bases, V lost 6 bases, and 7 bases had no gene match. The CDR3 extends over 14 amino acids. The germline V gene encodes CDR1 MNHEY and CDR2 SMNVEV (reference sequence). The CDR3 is CASSLGQGMSEAFF. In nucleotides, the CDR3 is TGTGCCAGCAGCCTGGGACAGGGGATGTCTGAAGCTTTCTTT.

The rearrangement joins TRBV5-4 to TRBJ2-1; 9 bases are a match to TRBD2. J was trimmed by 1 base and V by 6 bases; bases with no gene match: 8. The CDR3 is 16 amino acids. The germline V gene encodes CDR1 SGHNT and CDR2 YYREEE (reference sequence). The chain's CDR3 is CASTSGGSPSYNEQFF. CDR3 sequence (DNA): TGTGCCAGCACCAGCGGGGGGAGCCCTTCCTACAATGAGCAGTTCTTC.

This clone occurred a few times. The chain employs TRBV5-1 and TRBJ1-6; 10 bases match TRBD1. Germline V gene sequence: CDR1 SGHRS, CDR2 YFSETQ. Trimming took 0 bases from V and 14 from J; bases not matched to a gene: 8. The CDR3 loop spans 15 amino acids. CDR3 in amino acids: CASSLEGQGSRTLHF. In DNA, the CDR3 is TGCGCCAGCAGCTTGGAGGGACAGGGGTCGAGAACCCTCCACTTT.

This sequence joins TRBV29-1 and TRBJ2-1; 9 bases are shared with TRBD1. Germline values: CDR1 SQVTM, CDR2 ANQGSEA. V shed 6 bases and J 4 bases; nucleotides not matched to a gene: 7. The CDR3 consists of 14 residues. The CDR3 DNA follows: TGCAGCGTAGTGGGACAGGGACTTTACAATGAGCAGTTCTTC. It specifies CSVVGQGLYNEQFF.

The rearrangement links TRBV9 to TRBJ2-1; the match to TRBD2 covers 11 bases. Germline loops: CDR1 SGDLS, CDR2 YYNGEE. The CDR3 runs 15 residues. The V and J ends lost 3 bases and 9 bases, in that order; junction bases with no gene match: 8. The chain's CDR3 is CASSATSGVLREQFF. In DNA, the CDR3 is TGTGCCAGCAGCGCGACTAGCGGGGTTTTACGTGAGCAGTTCTTC.